This is a list of T cell receptor beta chains from one sample in a study of cytomegalovirus exposure and HLA in healthy donors. TCRdb's table, derived via immunoSEQ multiplex PCR, lists solely in-frame clones and lacks some. Of some 190,000 clones listed, roughly 83% were seen once; the top ten hold roughly 1.5%. The sample consisted of PBMCs. The receptors stem from a woman between 18 and 30 years old in good health and CMV-seronegative. CDR3s include the opening cysteine and the closing phenylalanine or tryptophan. D genes are given only for firm matches. Some rows have no size entry. The others give once, few or many, or a class for an expanded clone.

>.|TRBV10-2|TRBJ2-7|TRBD2
CASSELGGSYEQYF
TGCGCCAGCAGTGAGCTGGGGGGGTCCTACGAGCAGTACTTC
>.|TRBV7-9|TRBJ1-4|TRBD1
CASSLQGAEKLFF
TGTGCCAGCAGCTTACAGGGGGCTGAAAAACTGTTTTTT
>.|TRBV7-9|TRBJ1-2|.
CASSLARPIGYTF
TGTGCCAGCAGCTTAGCGAGGCCAATTGGCTACACCTTC
>.|TRBV19|TRBJ2-7|.
CASSISGRDSYEQYF
TGTGCCAGTAGTATAAGTGGCAGGGACTCCTACGAGCAGTACTTC
>once|TRBV5-4|TRBJ2-5|.
CASSLGGRRRESQETQYF
TGTGCCAGCAGCTTGGGTGGGCGCAGACGTGAATCCCAAGAGACCCAGTACTTC
>.|TRBV12-5|TRBJ2-1|TRBD2
CASGLWEGLNEQFF
TGTGCTAGTGGTTTGTGGGAGGGCCTCAATGAGCAGTTCTTC
>.|TRBV12-1|TRBJ2-7|.
CASREGPCEQYF
TGTGCCAGTAGAGAGGGTCCCTGCGAGCAGTACTTC
>.|TRBV19|TRBJ1-4|.
CASSLGTLRSNEKLFF
TGTGCCAGTAGTCTCGGGACTCTCCGGTCTAATGAAAAACTGTTTTTT
>.|TRBV29-1|TRBJ1-2|.
CSVGVQYYGYTF
TGCAGCGTTGGGGTACAGTACTATGGCTACACCTTC
>.|TRBV18|TRBJ2-7|TRBD1
CASSLKTGGEQYF
TGTGCCAGCTCACTAAAGACAGGGGGCGAGCAGTACTTC
>.|TRBV19|TRBJ2-3|.
CASSIFSFSRDTQYF
TGTGCCAGTAGTATTTTCAGTTTTTCTAGAGATACGCAGTATTTT
>.|TRBV4-2|TRBJ2-7|.
CASSQRGGGNYEQYF
TGTGCCAGCAGCCAGCGGGGAGGAGGCAACTACGAGCAGTACTTC
>once|TRBV7-6|TRBJ2-7|.
CASSSTRSHEQYF
TGTGCCAGCAGCTCCACGAGGTCCCACGAGCAGTACTTC
>.|TRBV5-1|TRBJ1-6|.
CASSPRGGGRSNSPLHF
TGCGCCAGCAGCCCCCGCGGGGGAGGGCGGTCTAATTCACCCCTCCACTTT
>.|TRBV4-1|TRBJ1-1|TRBD1
CASSHFPGQTNTEAFF
TGCGCCAGCAGCCATTTCCCGGGACAGACGAACACTGAAGCTTTCTTT
>.|TRBV18|TRBJ2-2|.
CASSPLGRRRVTGELFF
TGTGCCAGCTCACCACTGGGCCGGCGACGAGTCACCGGGGAGCTGTTTTTT
>.|TRBV12-5|TRBJ2-1|.
CASGVGTHNEQFF
TGTGCTAGTGGTGTCGGGACTCACAATGAGCAGTTCTTC
>.|TRBV5-6|TRBJ2-7|TRBD1
CASSLGQGWTYEQYF
TGTGCCAGCAGCTTGGGACAGGGTTGGACCTACGAGCAGTACTTC
>.|TRBV7-9|TRBJ2-4|TRBD1
CASSPDRVAKNIQYF
TGTGCCAGCAGCCCCGACAGGGTAGCCAAAAACATTCAGTACTTC
>.|TRBV11-2|TRBJ2-1|.
CASSSFKLSEQFF
TGTGCCAGCAGCTCATTCAAACTGTCTGAGCAGTTCTTC
>few|TRBV5-8|TRBJ2-6|.
CASSFSGSGANVLTF
TGTGCCAGCAGCTTTTCAGGGTCTGGGGCCAACGTCCTGACTTTC
>.|TRBV28|TRBJ2-1|.
CASSLYPPTGLADEQFF
TGTGCCAGCAGTTTATACCCCCCTACAGGGCTTGCCGATGAGCAGTTCTTC
>.|TRBV4-2|TRBJ1-1|.
CASRSNPDTEAFF
TGTGCCAGCAGATCTAACCCGGACACTGAAGCTTTCTTT
>once|TRBV11-2|TRBJ2-3|.
CASSQTGGSTDTQYF
TGTGCCAGCAGCCAGACTGGCGGGAGCACAGATACGCAGTATTTT
>.|TRBV5-6|TRBJ2-2|TRBD2
CASSFTSGYNTGELFF
TGTGCCAGCAGCTTTACTAGCGGATATAACACCGGGGAGCTGTTTTTT
>.|TRBV10-2|TRBJ1-4|.
CASSAGWEKLFF
TGCGCCAGCAGTGCAGGGTGGGAAAAACTGTTTTTT
>.|TRBV10-1|TRBJ2-7|.
CASSLDGHYEQYF
TGCGCCAGCAGTCTGGACGGACACTACGAGCAGTACTTC
>.|TRBV5-1|TRBJ1-3|TRBD1
CASSLESPGTGSTIYF
TGCGCCAGCAGCTTGGAAAGTCCCGGGACAGGGAGCACCATATATTTT
>.|TRBV5-1|TRBJ2-7|TRBD2
CASRRAGTSGNEQYF
TGCGCCAGCAGGCGAGCCGGGACTAGCGGCAACGAGCAGTACTTC
>few|TRBV6-5|TRBJ1-3|.
CASRSQGGTIYF
TGTGCCAGCAGGTCGCAAGGAGGCACCATATATTTT
>.|TRBV6-6|TRBJ2-7|TRBD1
CASSPSGQGYEQYF
TGTGCCAGCAGCCCCTCGGGACAGGGCTACGAGCAGTACTTC
>.|TRBV6-1|TRBJ2-1|.
CASRLQINPYNEQFF
TGTGCCAGCAGATTGCAGATTAACCCTTACAATGAGCAGTTCTTC
>.|TRBV6-1|TRBJ1-2|.
CASSLLYGYTF
TGTGCCAGCAGTTTACTCTATGGCTACACCTTC
>.|TRBV7-6|TRBJ1-2|TRBD1
CASSPVGTGDGYTF
TGTGCCAGCAGCCCCGTGGGGACAGGGGATGGCTACACCTTC
>.|TRBV4-1|TRBJ2-1|TRBD2
CASSQTPLAGGSYNEQFF
TGCGCCAGCAGCCAAACCCCTTTAGCGGGGGGCTCCTACAATGAGCAGTTCTTC
>.|TRBV7-6|TRBJ2-1|TRBD1
CASSLTGQGMGEQFF
TGTGCCAGCAGCTTAACGGGACAGGGTATGGGTGAGCAGTTCTTC
>.|TRBV6-5|TRBJ2-7|TRBD1
CASRRTGSYEQYF
TGTGCCAGCAGGAGGACAGGGTCGTACGAGCAGTACTTC
>.|TRBV4-1|TRBJ2-1|TRBD2
CASSQGLAVLVKFF
TGCGCCAGCAGCCAAGGACTAGCGGTCCTTGTTAAGTTCTTC
>.|TRBV11-2|TRBJ2-3|.
CASSSQGIPTDTQYF
TGTGCCAGCAGCTCCCAGGGGATCCCCACAGATACGCAGTATTTT
>.|TRBV6-1|TRBJ2-1|TRBD1
CASSAYGTVQKLAQFF
TGTGCCAGCAGTGCCTACGGGACAGTCCAAAAATTAGCCCAGTTCTTC
>.|TRBV5-6|TRBJ1-2|.
CASSLQGNLIHGYTF
TGTGCCAGCAGCTTACAGGGCAATCTAATCCATGGCTACACCTTC
>.|TRBV30|TRBJ2-3|.
CAWSLGDTQYF
TGTGCCTGGAGTCTAGGAGATACGCAGTATTTT
>.|TRBV14|TRBJ1-1|.
CASTLALLTEAFF
TGTGCCAGCACTTTGGCCTTGCTCACTGAAGCTTTCTTT
>.|TRBV30|TRBJ1-1|.
CAWSVRRVGEAFF
TGTGCCTGGAGTGTACGCAGGGTTGGGGAAGCTTTCTTT
>.|TRBV11-2|TRBJ1-5|TRBD1
CASSLGTGLNQPQHF
TGTGCCAGCAGCTTAGGGACAGGACTCAATCAGCCCCAGCATTTT